The source of this T cell receptor beta chain is a study of blood T cells in healthy people across ages. The second PCR ran about 6 to 11 cycles with a sample-barcoded 5' primer and J-beta primers. TCRdb redid the calling of the 5' RACE reads with MiXCR, one entry per CDR3 protein. There are about 2 million distinct CDR3 sequences in the sample; around half occur only once, and roughly 2% lies in the top ten. Germline lookup yields CDR1 SGHTA and CDR2 FQGTGA. CDR3 length: 15 residues. The V gene end was trimmed by 5 bases and the J gene end by 2 bases; junction bases not matched to a gene: 7. Drawn from each donor were roughly 10 milliliters of peripheral blood.

The source is a woman aged 40 to 55 in good health. Sequences were obtained from blood. The rearrangement joins TRBV7-3 to TRBJ1-2; 8 nucleotides align to TRBD1. This chain's CDR3 is CASSLGTGDNYGYTF. CDR3 coding DNA: TGTGCCAGCAGCCTCGGGACAGGCGACAACTATGGCTACACCTTC.